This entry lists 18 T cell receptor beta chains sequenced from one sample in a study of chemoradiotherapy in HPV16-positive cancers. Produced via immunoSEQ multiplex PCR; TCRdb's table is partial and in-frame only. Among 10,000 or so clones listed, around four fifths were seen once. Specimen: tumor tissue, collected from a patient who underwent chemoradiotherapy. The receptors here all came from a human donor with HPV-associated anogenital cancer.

The CDR3 bases are TGTGCCAGCAGTCGTAGGTCCAACACCGGGGAGCTGTTTTTT. This translates into CASSRRSNTGELFF. The chain couples TRBV28 to TRBJ2-2; D uncertain. The V and J ends lost 5 bases and 2 bases respectively, with 9 bases between them. This CDR3 contains 14 residues. CDR1 and CDR2 (germline): MDHEN, SYDVKM.

This chain's CDR3 is CASSPRGNSGVPDTQYF. The CDR3 nucleotides are TGTGCCAGCAGCCCCCGCGGGAATAGCGGGGTTCCGGATACGCAGTATTTT. The chain joins TRBV4-2 to TRBJ2-3; 8 nucleotides align to TRBD2. Germline loops: CDR1 LGHNA, CDR2 YNFKEQ. This CDR3 is built from 17 residues. J was trimmed by 6 bases and V by 4 bases; bases with no gene match: 15.

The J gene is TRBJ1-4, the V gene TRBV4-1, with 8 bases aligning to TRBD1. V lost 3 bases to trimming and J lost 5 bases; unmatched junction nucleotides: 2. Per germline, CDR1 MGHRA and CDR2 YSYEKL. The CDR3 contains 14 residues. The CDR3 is CASSQAGGNEKLFF. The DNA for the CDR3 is TGCGCCAGCAGCCAGGCAGGGGGCAATGAAAAACTGTTTTTT.

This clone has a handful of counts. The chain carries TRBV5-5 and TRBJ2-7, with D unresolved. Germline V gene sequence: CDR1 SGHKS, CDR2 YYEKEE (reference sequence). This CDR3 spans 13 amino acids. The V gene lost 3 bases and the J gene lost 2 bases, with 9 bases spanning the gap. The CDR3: CASSYGSTYEQYF. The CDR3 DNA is TGTGCCAGCAGCTACGGGTCAACCTACGAGCAGTACTTC.

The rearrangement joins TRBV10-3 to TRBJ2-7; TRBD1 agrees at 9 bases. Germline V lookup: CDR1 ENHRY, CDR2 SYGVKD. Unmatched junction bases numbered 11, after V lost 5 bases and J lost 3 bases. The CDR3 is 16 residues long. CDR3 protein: CAISSPPGTGNYEQYF. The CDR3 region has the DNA TGTGCCATCAGTTCCCCGCCCGGGACAGGGAACTACGAGCAGTACTTC.

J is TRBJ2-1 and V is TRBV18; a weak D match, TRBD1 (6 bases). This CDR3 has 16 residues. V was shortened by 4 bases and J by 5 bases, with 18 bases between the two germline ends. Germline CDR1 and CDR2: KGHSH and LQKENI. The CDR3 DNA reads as TGTGCCAGCTCACAAGCCGGGACATCTCTACACAATGAGCAGTTCTTC. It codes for CASSQAGTSLHNEQFF. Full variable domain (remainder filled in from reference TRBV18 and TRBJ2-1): NAGVMQNPRHLVRRRGQEARLRCSPMKGHSHVYWYRQLPEEGLKFMVYLQKENIIDESGMPKERFSAEFPKEGPSILRIQQVVRGDSAAYFCASSQAGTSLHNEQFFGPGTRLTVL.

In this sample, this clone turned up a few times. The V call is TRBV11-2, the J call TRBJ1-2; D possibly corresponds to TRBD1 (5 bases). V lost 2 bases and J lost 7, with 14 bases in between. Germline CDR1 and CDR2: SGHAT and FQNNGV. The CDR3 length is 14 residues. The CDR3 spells CASSLRGAYTGYTF. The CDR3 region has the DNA TGTGCCAGCAGCTTAAGGGGCGCATATACTGGCTACACCTTC. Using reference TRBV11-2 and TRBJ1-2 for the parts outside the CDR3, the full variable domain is EAGVAQSPRYKIIEKRQSVAFWCNPISGHATLYWYQQILGQGPKLLIQFQNNGVVDDSQLPKDRFSAERLKGVDSTLKIQPAKLEDSAVYLCASSLRGAYTGYTFGSGTRLTVV.

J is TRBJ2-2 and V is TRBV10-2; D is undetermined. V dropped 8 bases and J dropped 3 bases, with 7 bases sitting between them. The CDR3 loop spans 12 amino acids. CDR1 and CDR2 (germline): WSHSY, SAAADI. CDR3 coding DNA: TGCGCCAGCCCGGGTGACACCGGGGAGCTGTTTTTT. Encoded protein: CASPGDTGELFF.

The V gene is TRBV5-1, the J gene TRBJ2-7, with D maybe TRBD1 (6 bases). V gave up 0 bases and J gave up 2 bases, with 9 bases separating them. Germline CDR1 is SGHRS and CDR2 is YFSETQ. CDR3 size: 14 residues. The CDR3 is CASSLDRATYEQYF. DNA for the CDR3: TGCGCCAGCAGCTTGGACAGGGCTACCTACGAGCAGTACTTC.

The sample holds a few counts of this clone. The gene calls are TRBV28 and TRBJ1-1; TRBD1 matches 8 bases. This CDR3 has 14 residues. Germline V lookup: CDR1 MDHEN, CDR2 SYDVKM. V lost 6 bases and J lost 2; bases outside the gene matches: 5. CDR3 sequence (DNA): TGTGCCAGCAGGGGGACAGGCAGTAACACTGAAGCTTTCTTT. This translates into CASRGTGSNTEAFF.

CDR3 nucleotides: TGCGCCAGCAGCTCTAAGATGGGGTCCTACGAGCAGTACTTC. Translation gives CASSSKMGSYEQYF. The chain combines TRBV5-1 with TRBJ2-7; D is uncertain. The CDR3 has 14 amino acids. The ends were cut back, 3 bases at V and 1 base at J, with 11 bases in the middle. Germline CDR1 is SGHRS and CDR2 is YFSETQ. The entire variable domain, with the rest obtained from reference TRBV5-1 and TRBJ2-7, is as follows: KAGVTQTPRYLIKTRGQQVTLSCSPISGHRSVSWYQQTPGQGLQFLFEYFSETQRNKGNFPGRFSGRQFSNSRSEMNVSTLELGDSALYLCASSSKMGSYEQYFGPGTRLTVT.

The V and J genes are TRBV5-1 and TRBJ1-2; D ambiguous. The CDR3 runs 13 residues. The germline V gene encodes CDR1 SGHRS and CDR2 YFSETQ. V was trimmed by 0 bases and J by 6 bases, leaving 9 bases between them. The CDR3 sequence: CASSLDGVDGYTF. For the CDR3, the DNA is TGCGCCAGCAGCTTGGACGGGGTAGATGGCTACACCTTC.

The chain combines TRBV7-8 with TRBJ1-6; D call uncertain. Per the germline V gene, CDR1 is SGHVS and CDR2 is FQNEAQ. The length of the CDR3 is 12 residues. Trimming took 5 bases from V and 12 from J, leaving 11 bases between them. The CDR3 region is CASSVLGGPLHF. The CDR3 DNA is TGTGCCAGCAGCGTACTTGGAGGACCCCTCCACTTT.

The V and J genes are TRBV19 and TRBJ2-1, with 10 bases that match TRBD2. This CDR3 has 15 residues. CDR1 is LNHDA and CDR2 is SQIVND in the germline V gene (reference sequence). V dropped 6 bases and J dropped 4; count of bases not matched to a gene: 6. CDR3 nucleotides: TGTGCCAGTAGCCGAACTAGCGGGGCTTACAATGAGCAGTTCTTC. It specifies CASSRTSGAYNEQFF.

The CDR3 protein is CSVGQGGIQPQHF. CDR3 coding DNA: TGCAGCGTGGGACAGGGAGGAATTCAGCCCCAGCATTTT. The chain links TRBV29-1 to TRBJ1-5; 9 bases agree with TRBD1. In germline, CDR1 is SQVTM, CDR2 ANQGSEA. The CDR3 extends over 13 amino acids. The V and J ends lost 6 bases and 6 bases, in that order; junction bases with no gene match: 6.

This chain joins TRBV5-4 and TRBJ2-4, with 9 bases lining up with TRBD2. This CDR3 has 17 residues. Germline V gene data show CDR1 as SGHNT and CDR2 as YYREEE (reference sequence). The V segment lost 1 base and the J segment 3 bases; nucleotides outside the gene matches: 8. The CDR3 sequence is CASSLPTSGEDKNIQYF. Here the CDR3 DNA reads TGTGCCAGCAGCTTGCCGACTAGCGGTGAGGACAAAAACATTCAGTACTTC.

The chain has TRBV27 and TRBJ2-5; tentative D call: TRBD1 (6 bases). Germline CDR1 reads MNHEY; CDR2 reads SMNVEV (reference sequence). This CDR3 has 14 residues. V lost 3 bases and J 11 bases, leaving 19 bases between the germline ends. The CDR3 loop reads CASSFQGISGEQYF. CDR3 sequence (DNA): TGTGCCAGCAGTTTTCAGGGGATCTCCGGTGAGCAGTACTTC.

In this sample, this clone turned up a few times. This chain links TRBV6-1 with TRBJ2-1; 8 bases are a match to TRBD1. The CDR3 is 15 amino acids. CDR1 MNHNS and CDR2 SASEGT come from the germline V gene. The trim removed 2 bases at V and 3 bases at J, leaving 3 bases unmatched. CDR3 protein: CASSEWDRHYNEQFF. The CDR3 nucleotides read TGTGCCAGCAGTGAATGGGACAGGCACTACAATGAGCAGTTCTTC.